This T cell receptor beta chain emerged from a study of OX40 agonist ivuxolimab in advanced cancers. The germline V gene encodes CDR1 SEHNR and CDR2 FQNEAQ (reference sequence). The length of the CDR3 is 17 residues. V lost 6 bases, J lost 2 bases, and 23 bases lay in between. Produced via immunoSEQ multiplex PCR; TCRdb's table is partial and in-frame only. The repertoire holds about 94,000 clones, with approximately 95% as singletons. The material sequenced was CD4+ or CD8+ T cells sorted from blood, taken in a trial of the OX40 agonist ivuxolimab. The V and J genes are TRBV7-9 and TRBJ2-7, with TRBD2 as a possible D gene (6 bases). The receptor comes from an adult with an advanced solid tumor such as melanoma, head and neck, liver or kidney cancer. The CDR3 reads CASSLWGQTSMTYEQYF. The CDR3 DNA follows: TGTGCCAGCAGTCTTTGGGGCCAGACTAGTATGACCTACGAGCAGTACTTC.